A selection of T cell receptor beta chains follows, all from one sample in a study of chronic HIV infection and antiretroviral therapy. TCRdb called the 5' RACE reads again in MiXCR, with one record for every CDR3 protein. The sample holds roughly 39,000 distinct CDR3 sequences; roughly 8.2% are singletons and the top ten take around 3%. The specimen sequenced was peripheral blood. The receptor source for this set is an adult who had HIV and had not received antiretroviral therapy, or was an uninfected healthy control (not recorded which). Each CDR3 is given with its conserved first and last residue. D genes are given only for firm matches. Only part of the rows carry a size: once, few, many, or a class if the clone is expanded.

V gene: TRBV29-1; D gene: NA; J gene: TRBJ2-6; clone size: many; CDR3 DNA: TGCAGCTTACAGCGGGACAGCTCTGGGGCCAACGTCCTGACTTTC; CDR3 protein: CSLQRDSSGANVLTF
V gene: TRBV19; D gene: TRBD2; J gene: TRBJ2-4; clone size: many; CDR3 DNA: TGTGCCAGTACGGGCGGGGGGGGACCCGAGGCCAAAAACATTCAGTACTTC; CDR3 protein: CASTGGGGPEAKNIQYF
V gene: TRBV4-1; D gene: TRBD2; J gene: TRBJ2-4; clone size: many; CDR3 DNA: TGCGCCAGCAGCCAAGATATAATCGGCTCGAGCGGGAGGACCAAAAACATTCAGTACTTC; CDR3 protein: CASSQDIIGSSGRTKNIQYF
V gene: TRBV6-6; D gene: TRBD1; J gene: TRBJ1-5; clone size: few; CDR3 DNA: TGTGCCAGCACTACGGCCGGGACAGTTAGCAATCAGCCCCAGCATTTT; CDR3 protein: CASTTAGTVSNQPQHF
V gene: TRBV10-2; D gene: NA; J gene: TRBJ1-1; clone size: few; CDR3 DNA: TGCGCCAGCAGTACGGCCCCTAGCACTGAAGCTTTCTTT; CDR3 protein: CASSTAPSTEAFF
V gene: TRBV19; D gene: NA; J gene: TRBJ2-7; clone size: many; CDR3 DNA: TGTGCCAGTAGTAGAAGGCAGTACTTC; CDR3 protein: CASSRRQYF
V gene: TRBV7-9; D gene: TRBD2; J gene: TRBJ2-7; clone size: NA; CDR3 DNA: TGTGCCAGCAGCCGGACCACAGGGATTGGGGCGGGAGGGACCTACGAGCAGTACTTC; CDR3 protein: CASSRTTGIGAGGTYEQYF
V gene: TRBV5-1; D gene: NA; J gene: TRBJ2-6; clone size: many; CDR3 DNA: TGCGCCAGCAGCCTCGAAGGTGCACCACTGTCTGGGGCCAACGTCCTGACTTTC; CDR3 protein: CASSLEGAPLSGANVLTF
V gene: TRBV6-2/TRBV6-3; D gene: TRBD1; J gene: TRBJ1-2; clone size: many; CDR3 DNA: TGTGCCAGCAGGACAGGGGCAGTGGACGAAGGCTACACCTTC; CDR3 protein: CASRTGAVDEGYTF
V gene: TRBV7-2; D gene: NA; J gene: TRBJ2-7; clone size: NA; CDR3 DNA: TGTGCCAGCAGCTTTGCGCTCTTGAAGTCCTACGAGCGGTACTTC; CDR3 protein: CASSFALLKSYERYF
V gene: TRBV28; D gene: TRBD1; J gene: TRBJ2-4; clone size: few; CDR3 DNA: TGTGCCAGCAGTTTTAAGGACAGGGGACGGAACATTCAGTACTTC; CDR3 protein: CASSFKDRGRNIQYF
V gene: TRBV12-3/TRBV12-4; D gene: NA; J gene: TRBJ2-5; clone size: few; CDR3 DNA: TGTGCCAGCAGCTCTCAACCAGGGAGGACAGAGACCCAGTACTTC; CDR3 protein: CASSSQPGRTETQYF
V gene: TRBV20-1; D gene: NA; J gene: TRBJ1-1; clone size: NA; CDR3 DNA: TGCAGTGCTAGAGATCCATCGCAAAGGGCTGAAGCTTTCTTT; CDR3 protein: CSARDPSQRAEAFF
V gene: TRBV28; D gene: TRBD2; J gene: TRBJ2-7; clone size: many; CDR3 DNA: TGTGCCAGCAGCCTACGGCGGGAGGGCGTCTACGAGCAGTACTTC; CDR3 protein: CASSLRREGVYEQYF
V gene: TRBV20-1; D gene: NA; J gene: TRBJ1-6; clone size: few; CDR3 DNA: TGCAGTGCTAGTGCAGAAAGTAATTCACCCCTCCACTTT; CDR3 protein: CSASAESNSPLHF
V gene: TRBV4-1; D gene: TRBD1; J gene: TRBJ1-2; clone size: few; CDR3 DNA: TGCGCCAGCAGGGAGGACAGGGGTCGGTATGGCTACACCTTC; CDR3 protein: CASREDRGRYGYTF
V gene: TRBV27; D gene: TRBD2; J gene: TRBJ2-1; clone size: many; CDR3 DNA: TGTGCCAGCAGTTTATTAGCGGGAGGGCCGAGCCGTGAGCAGTTCTTC; CDR3 protein: CASSLLAGGPSREQFF
V gene: TRBV20-1; D gene: NA; J gene: TRBJ1-5; clone size: few; CDR3 DNA: TGCAGTGCTAGAGATCCGGCACGTAGCAATCAGCCCCAGCATTTT; CDR3 protein: CSARDPARSNQPQHF
V gene: TRBV6-2/TRBV6-3; D gene: NA; J gene: TRBJ2-1; clone size: NA; CDR3 DNA: TGTGCCAGCAGTTACTCGAGGGATCAACTACGCTACAATGAGCAGTTCTTC; CDR3 protein: CASSYSRDQLRYNEQFF
V gene: TRBV2; D gene: NA; J gene: TRBJ2-1; clone size: NA; CDR3 DNA: TGTGCCAGCAGTGAAGAGCGGTCCAAAAGGGGACATGAGCAGTTCTTC; CDR3 protein: CASSEERSKRGHEQFF
V gene: TRBV28; D gene: NA; J gene: TRBJ2-6; clone size: NA; CDR3 DNA: TGTGCCAGCAGTACAGGCCCCTACTCTGGGGCCAACGTCCTGACTTTC; CDR3 protein: CASSTGPYSGANVLTF
V gene: TRBV7-2; D gene: TRBD2; J gene: TRBJ2-1; clone size: NA; CDR3 DNA: TGTGCCAGCAGCACTAGCGGGACCCTTAATGAGCAGTTCTTC; CDR3 protein: CASSTSGTLNEQFF
V gene: TRBV7-8; D gene: NA; J gene: TRBJ2-3; clone size: many; CDR3 DNA: TGTGCCAGCCAATTTGGGAACCGGCGGAGTTCTAGCACAGATACGCAGTATTTT; CDR3 protein: CASQFGNRRSSSTDTQYF
V gene: TRBV21-1; D gene: NA; J gene: TRBJ2-1; clone size: many; CDR3 DNA: TGTGCCAGCAGCAAACCGGGACTAGCGGGAGACAATGAGCAGTTCTTC; CDR3 protein: CASSKPGLAGDNEQFF
V gene: TRBV28; D gene: TRBD1; J gene: TRBJ1-5; clone size: NA; CDR3 DNA: TGTGCCAGCAGCCCTATAGACAGGGGTAATCAGCCCCAGCATTTT; CDR3 protein: CASSPIDRGNQPQHF
V gene: TRBV4-3; D gene: NA; J gene: TRBJ2-3; clone size: NA; CDR3 DNA: TGCGCCAGCAGCCAAGATCACGGCACAGATACGCAGTATTTT; CDR3 protein: CASSQDHGTDTQYF
V gene: TRBV21-1; D gene: NA; J gene: TRBJ2-1; clone size: many; CDR3 DNA: TGTGCCAGCAGCAACGGACCGATAGCGGGAGAAGTATACAATGAGCAGTTCTTC; CDR3 protein: CASSNGPIAGEVYNEQFF
V gene: TRBV28; D gene: NA; J gene: TRBJ1-5; clone size: few; CDR3 DNA: TGTGCCAGCAGTTTAAGGGGTGGAAGCAATCAGCCCCAGCATTTT; CDR3 protein: CASSLRGGSNQPQHF
V gene: TRBV29-1; D gene: NA; J gene: TRBJ1-6; clone size: NA; CDR3 DNA: TGCAGCGTTGGGTATTCACCCCTCCACTTT; CDR3 protein: CSVGYSPLHF
V gene: TRBV25-1; D gene: NA; J gene: TRBJ2-5; clone size: NA; CDR3 DNA: TGTGCCAGCAGTGAATGGTCATTTCAAGAGACCCAGTACTTC; CDR3 protein: CASSEWSFQETQYF
V gene: TRBV18; D gene: NA; J gene: TRBJ1-6; clone size: many; CDR3 DNA: TGTGCCAGCTCACCAAGGACCAATTCACCCCTCCACTTT; CDR3 protein: CASSPRTNSPLHF
V gene: TRBV7-6; D gene: TRBD1; J gene: TRBJ1-1; clone size: NA; CDR3 DNA: TGTGCCAGCAGCTCTACAGGGGGCGCAGAAGCTTTCTTT; CDR3 protein: CASSSTGGAEAFF
V gene: TRBV7-9; D gene: NA; J gene: TRBJ2-1; clone size: NA; CDR3 DNA: TGTGCCAGCTCAAGGGTAGAGCGTATATTGAATGAGCAGTTCTTC; CDR3 protein: CASSRVERILNEQFF
V gene: TRBV5-1; D gene: NA; J gene: TRBJ2-1; clone size: many; CDR3 DNA: TGCGCCAGCAGCTTGGACCGGGCCCCTAGTATCGATGAGCAGTTCTTC; CDR3 protein: CASSLDRAPSIDEQFF
V gene: TRBV29-1; D gene: TRBD1; J gene: TRBJ2-1; clone size: NA; CDR3 DNA: TGCAGCGTTCCGGGACAGGGTACTTACAATGAGCAGTTCTTC; CDR3 protein: CSVPGQGTYNEQFF
V gene: TRBV15; D gene: NA; J gene: TRBJ2-5; clone size: many; CDR3 DNA: TGTGCCACCAGTCCGTCGACAGGAATACCCACCCAGTACTTC; CDR3 protein: CATSPSTGIPTQYF
V gene: TRBV28; D gene: NA; J gene: TRBJ1-3; clone size: NA; CDR3 DNA: TGTGCCAGCAGTTTGGTTGGATTTGGAAACACCATATATTTT; CDR3 protein: CASSLVGFGNTIYF
V gene: TRBV5-1; D gene: TRBD2; J gene: TRBJ2-3; clone size: many; CDR3 DNA: TGCGCCAGCAGCTTGGGAGATAGCGGGATAGCAGATACGCAGTATTTT; CDR3 protein: CASSLGDSGIADTQYF
V gene: TRBV7-2; D gene: TRBD1; J gene: TRBJ1-2; clone size: NA; CDR3 DNA: TGTGCCAGCAGCCCCAGGACAGGGGGAAGAGGCTATGGCTACACCTTC; CDR3 protein: CASSPRTGGRGYGYTF
V gene: TRBV4-1; D gene: TRBD2; J gene: TRBJ2-7; clone size: many; CDR3 DNA: TGCGCCAGCAGCCAAGAACAGCGGGAGTCCTACGAGCAGTACTTC; CDR3 protein: CASSQEQRESYEQYF
V gene: TRBV5-1; D gene: NA; J gene: TRBJ2-7; clone size: NA; CDR3 DNA: TGCGCCAGCAGTTTCCTCGGGCCCACCTACGAGCAGTACTTC; CDR3 protein: CASSFLGPTYEQYF
V gene: TRBV28; D gene: NA; J gene: TRBJ2-4; clone size: NA; CDR3 DNA: TGTGCCAGCAGTTTATACCGCTTAGGCGCCAAAAACATTCAGTACTTC; CDR3 protein: CASSLYRLGAKNIQYF
V gene: TRBV28; D gene: NA; J gene: TRBJ1-5; clone size: NA; CDR3 DNA: TGTGCCAGCAGTTTATCGGCCCTACAGGGCGGTAATCAGCCCCAGCATTTT; CDR3 protein: CASSLSALQGGNQPQHF
V gene: TRBV2; D gene: TRBD1; J gene: TRBJ2-5; clone size: many; CDR3 DNA: TGTGCCAGCAGTGAAGACAGGGGAGAGACCCAGTACTTC; CDR3 protein: CASSEDRGETQYF
V gene: TRBV7-9; D gene: TRBD1; J gene: TRBJ1-1; clone size: NA; CDR3 DNA: TGTGCCAGCAGCCGGCCAGGGGGCACTGAAGCTTTCTTT; CDR3 protein: CASSRPGGTEAFF
V gene: TRBV6-1; D gene: NA; J gene: TRBJ1-5; clone size: many; CDR3 DNA: TGTGCCAGCAGTGAAAAAGGGTCAGGGGCGCCTTCTCAGCAGCCCCAGCATTTT; CDR3 protein: CASSEKGSGAPSQQPQHF
V gene: TRBV2; D gene: NA; J gene: TRBJ2-5; clone size: few; CDR3 DNA: TGTGCCAGCAGCCCAAATAAAGAGACCCAGTACTTC; CDR3 protein: CASSPNKETQYF
V gene: TRBV24-1; D gene: NA; J gene: TRBJ2-3; clone size: few; CDR3 DNA: TGTGCCACCGGCGGGACCACAGATACGCAGTATTTT; CDR3 protein: CATGGTTDTQYF
V gene: TRBV29-1; D gene: NA; J gene: TRBJ2-2; clone size: many; CDR3 DNA: TGCAGCGTTGTAGTTAGCCTCAACACCGGGGAGCTGTTTTTT; CDR3 protein: CSVVVSLNTGELFF
V gene: TRBV12-3/TRBV12-4; D gene: TRBD1; J gene: TRBJ1-2; clone size: few; CDR3 DNA: TGTGCCAGCAGTTCGGACAGGGCTTCCTATGGCTACACCTTC; CDR3 protein: CASSSDRASYGYTF
V gene: TRBV10-3; D gene: TRBD2; J gene: TRBJ2-3; clone size: many; CDR3 DNA: TGTGCCATCAGTGCTAGCGGGAGTACCGTCGCAGATACGCAGTATTTT; CDR3 protein: CAISASGSTVADTQYF
V gene: TRBV2; D gene: NA; J gene: TRBJ1-4; clone size: NA; CDR3 DNA: TGTGCCAGCAGTGAGGGGGGCCGATCTAATGAAAAACTGTTTTTT; CDR3 protein: CASSEGGRSNEKLFF
V gene: TRBV6-4; D gene: NA; J gene: TRBJ2-6; clone size: medium-sized; CDR3 DNA: TGTGCCAGCAGTGACTCCAGCTCTGGGGCCAACGTCCTGACTTTC; CDR3 protein: CASSDSSSGANVLTF
V gene: TRBV27; D gene: NA; J gene: TRBJ2-3; clone size: many; CDR3 DNA: TGTGCCAGCTACGGCACAGATACGCAGTATTTT; CDR3 protein: CASYGTDTQYF
V gene: TRBV30; D gene: NA; J gene: TRBJ2-1; clone size: many; CDR3 DNA: TGTGCCTGGAGTGTAGAAGGCAATGAGCAGTTCTTC; CDR3 protein: CAWSVEGNEQFF
V gene: TRBV27; D gene: TRBD2; J gene: TRBJ2-4; clone size: few; CDR3 DNA: TGTGCCAGCAGTGCCGGACTAGCGGGGTCTCTAGCCAAAAACATTCAGTACTTC; CDR3 protein: CASSAGLAGSLAKNIQYF
V gene: TRBV20-1; D gene: NA; J gene: TRBJ2-3; clone size: NA; CDR3 DNA: TGCAGTGCTCTGAGGGCCCCCTCAGATACGCAGTATTTT; CDR3 protein: CSALRAPSDTQYF
V gene: TRBV5-1; D gene: TRBD2; J gene: TRBJ2-1; clone size: NA; CDR3 DNA: TGCGCCAGCAGCTTGAGGGACTATCCCCCAGGGGAGCAGTTCTTC; CDR3 protein: CASSLRDYPPGEQFF
V gene: TRBV28; D gene: NA; J gene: TRBJ2-1; clone size: NA; CDR3 DNA: TGTGCCAGCATTAGGGGCGGACGCTCCTACAATGAGCAGTTCTTC; CDR3 protein: CASIRGGRSYNEQFF
V gene: TRBV7-9; D gene: NA; J gene: TRBJ2-5; clone size: NA; CDR3 DNA: TGTGCCAGCAGCCCGGACAGTCAAGAGACCCAGTACTTC; CDR3 protein: CASSPDSQETQYF